The T cell receptor beta chain under discussion was sequenced for a study of post-analysis software for immune sequencing data. The study, taken as a whole, reports: Among four to six TRBV segments more frequent in patients than controls were TRBV5-6, TRBV5-1 and TRBV20-1.

Prepared libraries of TCR beta cDNA carried unique molecular identifiers. TCRdb called the PCR reads again in MiXCR, with one record for every CDR3 protein. Found here are approximately 150,000 distinct CDR3 sequences, around 30% of them singletons; the top ten hold about 1.4%. The trim removed 1 base at V and 0 bases at J, leaving 6 bases unmatched. The V gene's germline CDR1 is SGHTA and CDR2 FQGTGA. The CDR3 consists of 17 residues. In its sample, this clonotype was seen once. No antigen is known for it. This chain links TRBV7-3 with TRBJ2-3; 8 nucleotides match TRBD2. Sequenced: blood. The clonotype originates from a girl aged 5-17 years with multiple sclerosis. In DNA form, the CDR3 reads TGTGCCAGCAGCTTAAATCGAGCGGGAGTGAGCACAGATACGCAGTATTTT. This codes for CASSLNRAGVSTDTQYF.